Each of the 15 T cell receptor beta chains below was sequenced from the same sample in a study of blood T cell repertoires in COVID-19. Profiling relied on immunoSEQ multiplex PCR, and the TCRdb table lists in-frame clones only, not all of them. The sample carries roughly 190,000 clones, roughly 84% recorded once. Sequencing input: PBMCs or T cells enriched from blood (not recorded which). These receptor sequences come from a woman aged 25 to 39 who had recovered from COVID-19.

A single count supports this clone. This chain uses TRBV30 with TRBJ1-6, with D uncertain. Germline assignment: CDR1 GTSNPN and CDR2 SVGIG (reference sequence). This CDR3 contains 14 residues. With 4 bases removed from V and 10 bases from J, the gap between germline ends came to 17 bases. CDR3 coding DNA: TGTGCCTGGAAGGTGCCAGGAGGGTACTCACCCCTCCACTTT. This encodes CAWKVPGGYSPLHF.

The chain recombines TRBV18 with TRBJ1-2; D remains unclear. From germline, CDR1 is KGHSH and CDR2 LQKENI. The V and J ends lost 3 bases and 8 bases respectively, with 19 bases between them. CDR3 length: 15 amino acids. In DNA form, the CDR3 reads TGTGCCAGCTCACCCGTCACCACAACCGAATACGGCTACACCTTC. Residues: CASSPVTTTEYGYTF.

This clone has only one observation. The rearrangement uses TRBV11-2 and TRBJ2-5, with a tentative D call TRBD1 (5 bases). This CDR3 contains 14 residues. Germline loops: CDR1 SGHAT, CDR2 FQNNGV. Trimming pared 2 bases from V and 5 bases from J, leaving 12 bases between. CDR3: CASSLSGHSETQYF. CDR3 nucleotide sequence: TGTGCCAGCAGCTTATCCGGACATTCGGAGACCCAGTACTTC.

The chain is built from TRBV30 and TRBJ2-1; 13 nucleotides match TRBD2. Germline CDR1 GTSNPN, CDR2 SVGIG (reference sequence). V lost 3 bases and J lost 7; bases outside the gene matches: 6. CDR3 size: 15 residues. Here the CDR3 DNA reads TGTGCCTGGAGCGGACTAGCGGGAGTCTTTAATGAGCAGTTCTTC. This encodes CAWSGLAGVFNEQFF.

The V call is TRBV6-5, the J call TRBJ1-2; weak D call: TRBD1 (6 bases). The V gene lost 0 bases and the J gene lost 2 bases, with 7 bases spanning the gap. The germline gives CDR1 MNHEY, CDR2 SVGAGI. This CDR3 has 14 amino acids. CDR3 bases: TGTGCCAGCAGTTACTCGGGGACAAACTATGGCTACACCTTC. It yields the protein CASSYSGTNYGYTF.

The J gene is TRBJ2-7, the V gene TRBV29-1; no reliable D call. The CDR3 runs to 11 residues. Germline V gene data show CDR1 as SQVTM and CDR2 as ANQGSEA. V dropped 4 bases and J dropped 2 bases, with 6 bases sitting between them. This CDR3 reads CSVAFAYEQYF. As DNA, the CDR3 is TGCAGCGTTGCGTTTGCCTACGAGCAGTACTTC.

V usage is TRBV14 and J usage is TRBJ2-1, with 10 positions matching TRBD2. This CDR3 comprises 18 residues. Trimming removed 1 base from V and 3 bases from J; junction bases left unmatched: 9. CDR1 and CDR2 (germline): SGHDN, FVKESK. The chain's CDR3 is CASSQAPVGLALYNEQFF. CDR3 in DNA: TGTGCCAGCAGCCAAGCACCAGTGGGACTAGCGCTCTACAATGAGCAGTTCTTC.

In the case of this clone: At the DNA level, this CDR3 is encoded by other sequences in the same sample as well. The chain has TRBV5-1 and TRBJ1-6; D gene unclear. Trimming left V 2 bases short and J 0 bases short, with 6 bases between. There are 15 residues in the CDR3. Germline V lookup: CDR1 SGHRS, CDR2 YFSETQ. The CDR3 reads CASSLESSYNSPLHF. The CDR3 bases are TGCGCCAGCAGCTTAGAGAGCTCCTATAATTCACCCCTCCACTTT.

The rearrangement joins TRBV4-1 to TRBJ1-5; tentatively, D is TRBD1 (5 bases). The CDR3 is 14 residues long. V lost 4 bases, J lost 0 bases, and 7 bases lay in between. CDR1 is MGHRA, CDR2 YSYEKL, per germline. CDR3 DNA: TGCGCCAGCAGCCTGACAGATAGCAATCAGCCCCAGCATTTT. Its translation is CASSLTDSNQPQHF.

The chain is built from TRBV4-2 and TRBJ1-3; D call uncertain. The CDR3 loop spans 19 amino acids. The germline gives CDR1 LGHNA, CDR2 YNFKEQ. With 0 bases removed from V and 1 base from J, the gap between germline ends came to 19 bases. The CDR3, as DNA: TGTGCCAGCAGCCAAGAAATTTGGGAGTTAAGAAGGTCTGGAAACACCATATATTTT. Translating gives CASSQEIWELRRSGNTIYF.

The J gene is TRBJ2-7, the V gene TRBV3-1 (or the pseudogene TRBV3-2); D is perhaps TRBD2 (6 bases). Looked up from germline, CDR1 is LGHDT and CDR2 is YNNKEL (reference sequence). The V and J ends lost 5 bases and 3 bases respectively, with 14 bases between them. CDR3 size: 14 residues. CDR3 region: CASSSGQGLYEQYF. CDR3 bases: TGTGCCAGCAGCTCGGGGCAGGGACTCTACGAGCAGTACTTC.

CDR3 DNA: TGTGCCAGCAGCCATACAGGGAGCCATTCTAATGAAAAACTGTTTTTT. This sequence encodes CASSHTGSHSNEKLFF. J is TRBJ1-4 and V is TRBV3-1 (or the pseudogene TRBV3-2), with a possible D match to TRBD1 (6 bases). The CDR3 runs 16 residues. Germline V gene lookup returns CDR1 LGHDT and CDR2 YNNKEL (reference sequence). V was pared by 3 bases and J by 3 bases, with 14 bases between.

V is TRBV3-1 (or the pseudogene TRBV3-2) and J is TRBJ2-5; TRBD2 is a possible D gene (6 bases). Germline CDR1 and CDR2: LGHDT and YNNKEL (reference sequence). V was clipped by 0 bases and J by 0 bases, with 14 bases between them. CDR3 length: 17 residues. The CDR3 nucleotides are TGTGCCAGCAGCCAAGAGGGAGGACCCCCGTACCAAGAGACCCAGTACTTC. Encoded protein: CASSQEGGPPYQETQYF.

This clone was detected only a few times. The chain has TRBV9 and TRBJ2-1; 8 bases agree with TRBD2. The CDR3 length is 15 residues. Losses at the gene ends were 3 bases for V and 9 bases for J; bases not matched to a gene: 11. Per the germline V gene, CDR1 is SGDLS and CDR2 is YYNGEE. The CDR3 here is CASSEGGLVSSEQFF. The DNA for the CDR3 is TGTGCCAGCAGCGAGGGGGGACTAGTCTCGAGTGAGCAGTTCTTC. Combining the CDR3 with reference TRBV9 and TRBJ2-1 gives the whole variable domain DSGVTQTPKHLITATGQRVTLRCSPRSGDLSVYWYQQSLDQGLQFLIQYYNGEERAKGNILERFSAQQFPDLHSELNLSSLELGDSALYFCASSEGGLVSSEQFFGPGTRLTVL.

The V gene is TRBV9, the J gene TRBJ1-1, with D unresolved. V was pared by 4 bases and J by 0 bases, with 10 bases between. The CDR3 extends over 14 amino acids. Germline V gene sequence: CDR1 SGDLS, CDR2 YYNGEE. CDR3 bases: TGTGCCAGCAGCCCAAACAGCCTGAACACTGAAGCTTTCTTT. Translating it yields CASSPNSLNTEAFF. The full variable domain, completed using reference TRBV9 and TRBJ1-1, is DSGVTQTPKHLITATGQRVTLRCSPRSGDLSVYWYQQSLDQGLQFLIQYYNGEERAKGNILERFSAQQFPDLHSELNLSSLELGDSALYFCASSPNSLNTEAFFGQGTRLTVV.